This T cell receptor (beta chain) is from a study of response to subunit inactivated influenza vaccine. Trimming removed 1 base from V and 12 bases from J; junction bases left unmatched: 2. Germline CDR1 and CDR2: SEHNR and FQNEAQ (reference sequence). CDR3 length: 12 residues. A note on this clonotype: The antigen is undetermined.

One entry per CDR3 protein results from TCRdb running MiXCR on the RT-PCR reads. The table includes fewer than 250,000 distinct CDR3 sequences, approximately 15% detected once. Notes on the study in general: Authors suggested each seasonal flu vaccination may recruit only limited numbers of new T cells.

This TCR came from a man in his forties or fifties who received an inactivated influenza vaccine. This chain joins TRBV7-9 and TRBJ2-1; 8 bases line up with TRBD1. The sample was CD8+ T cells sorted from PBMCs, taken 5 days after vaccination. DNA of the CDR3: TGTGCCAGCAGCTTAGGAGGGACAGGGCAGTTCTTC. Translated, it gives CASSLGGTGQFF.